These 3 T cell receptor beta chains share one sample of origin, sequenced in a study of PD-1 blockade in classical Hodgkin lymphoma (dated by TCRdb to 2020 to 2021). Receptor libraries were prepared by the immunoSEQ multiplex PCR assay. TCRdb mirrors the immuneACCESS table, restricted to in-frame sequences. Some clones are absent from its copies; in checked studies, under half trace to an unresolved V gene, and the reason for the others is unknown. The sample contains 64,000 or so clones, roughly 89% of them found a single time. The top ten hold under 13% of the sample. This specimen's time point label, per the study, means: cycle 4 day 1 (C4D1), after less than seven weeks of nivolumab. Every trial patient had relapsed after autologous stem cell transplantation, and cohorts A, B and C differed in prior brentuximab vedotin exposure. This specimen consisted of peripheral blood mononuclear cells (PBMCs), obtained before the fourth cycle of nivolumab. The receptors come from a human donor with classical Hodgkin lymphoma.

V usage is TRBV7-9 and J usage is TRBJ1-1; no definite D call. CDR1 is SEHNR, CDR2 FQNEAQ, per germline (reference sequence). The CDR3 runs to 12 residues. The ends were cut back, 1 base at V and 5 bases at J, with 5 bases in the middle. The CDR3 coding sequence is TGTGCCAGCAGCTTAGGCCCAACTGAAGCTTTCTTT. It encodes CASSLGPTEAFF.

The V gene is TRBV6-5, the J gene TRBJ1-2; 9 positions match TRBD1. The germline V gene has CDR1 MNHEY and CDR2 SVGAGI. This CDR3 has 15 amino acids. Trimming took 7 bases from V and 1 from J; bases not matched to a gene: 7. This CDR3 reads CASTGQGYFNYGYTF. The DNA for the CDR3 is TGTGCCAGCACAGGACAGGGGTATTTTAACTATGGCTACACCTTC.

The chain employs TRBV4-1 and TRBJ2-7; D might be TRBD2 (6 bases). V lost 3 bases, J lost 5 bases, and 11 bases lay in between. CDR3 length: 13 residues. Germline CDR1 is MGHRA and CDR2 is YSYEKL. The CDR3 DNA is TGCGCCAGCAGCCAGGGACTGCCTGACGAGCAGTACTTC. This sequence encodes CASSQGLPDEQYF.